Reported below is one T cell receptor beta chain. Antigen specificity is unknown. The library targeted TCRbeta and was prepared with unique molecular identifiers. One entry per CDR3 protein results from TCRdb running MiXCR on the PCR reads. The data contain about 980,000 distinct CDR3 sequences, about 29% of them singletons. These data belong to a study of T-cell reconstitution after alpha-beta-depleted transplantation in children. The CDR3 contains 14 residues. The V end was cut by 5 bases, the J end by 7 bases, with 14 bases between. General observations from the study: The study traced high day-60 TCRbeta diversity in some patients to surviving recipient T cells and thymic progenitors. Newly generated T cells supplied most T-cell counts and diversity one year post-transplant. At around two months after transplant, the alpha-beta T cells were reportedly derived from several hundred expanded clones that came from non-depleted graft cells.

The gene calls are TRBV23-1 and TRBJ2-2; no firm D call. TRBV23-1 belongs to the ORF category, with a function that is uncertain. This material consisted of PBMCs, mostly from graft donor cells, taken 360 days after TCRalphabeta/CD19-depleted stem cell transplant. The TCR sequence derives from a boy in the first two years of life who had a stem cell transplant for SCID, so the T cells may come from the graft donor. CDR3 nucleotide sequence: TGCGCCAGCAGTAACAGACGGGCGATCGGGGAGCTGTTTTTT. Its translation is CASSNRRAIGELFF.